This T cell receptor beta chain comes out of a study of radiotherapy plus CTLA-4 blockade in lung cancer. The wider study: Disease control reached roughly 33%, with objective responses in around 19%. Study-wide results and caveats: Among blood TCR repertoires after radiotherapy plus ipilimumab, tumor-derived clones expanded. Dynamics of early blood T cell clones, together with interferon-beta, were reportedly the best predictors of response.

Some clones are missing from TCRdb's copy, which holds only in-frame ones; the method was immunoSEQ multiplex PCR. The sample includes about 88,000 clones, roughly 70% of them seen just once. On this clone itself: As yet, its antigen is unknown.

The CDR3 has 14 amino acids. Germline V gene lookup returns CDR1 MNHEY and CDR2 SVGAGI. V lost 0 bases and J lost 2, with 8 bases in between. Source: peripheral blood, taken from a patient treated with radiotherapy plus ipilimumab. The source of this sequence is a human donor with non-small cell lung cancer that progressed on radiotherapy plus ipilimumab. The chain links TRBV6-5 to TRBJ2-7; D is perhaps TRBD1 (5 bases). CDR3 bases: TGTGCCAGCAGTTACTCGGGGCCTCCCTACGAGCAGTACTTC. Translated, it gives CASSYSGPPYEQYF.